The next 27 T cell receptor beta chains were all read from a single sample in a study of T cells in Graves' hyperthyroidism and ophthalmopathy. Amplification of TCR beta CDR3 regions used RNA as the template. The HTBI primer set was used in a first-round RT-PCR of the TCR CDR3. One entry per CDR3 protein, called by TCRdb with MiXCR from the multiplex PCR reads. The table lists tens of thousands of distinct CDR3 sequences, 45% to 55% of them singletons. Sequencing was performed on blood. Receptor source: a woman aged 40 to 50 with Graves' ophthalmopathy.

About this clonotype: No conserved phenylalanine or tryptophan ends this CDR3, so it is likely a read error. The rearrangement uses TRBV7-6 and TRBJ2-5, with D possibly TRBD2 on 6 matching bases. CDR1 SGHVS and CDR2 FNYEAQ come from the germline V gene. With 3 bases removed from V and 5 bases from J, the gap between germline ends came to 19 bases. This CDR3 spans 16 amino acids. The CDR3 nucleotides read TGTGCCAGCAGCTTGTACGGCGGGACGGAAGTTGAGACCCAGTACTGC. Its protein is CASSLYGGTEVETQYC.

The V and J genes are TRBV9 and TRBJ1-2; no reliable D call. Trimming stripped 6 bases from V and 4 bases from J, with 10 bases between. The CDR3 runs to 12 residues. CDR1 is SGDLS, CDR2 YYNGEE, per germline. For the CDR3, the DNA is TGTGCCAGCACCGGCAGACCCTATGGCTACACCTTC. Translating gives CASTGRPYGYTF.

This chain joins TRBV7-2 and TRBJ2-1, with TRBD2 matching 11 bases. Trimming at V came to 5 bases and at J to 12 bases, leaving 12 bases not matched to a gene. There are 15 residues in the CDR3. In germline, CDR1 is SGHTA, CDR2 FQGNSA. The DNA of the CDR3 is TGTGCCAGCAGCCCCAGACTAGCGGGGCCACTTGTGCAGTTCTTC. Protein sequence: CASSPRLAGPLVQFF. Combining the CDR3 with reference TRBV7-2 and TRBJ2-1 gives the whole variable domain GAGVSQSPSNKVTEKGKDVELRCDPISGHTALYWYRQSLGQGLEFLIYFQGNSAPDKSGLPSDRFSAERTGGSVSTLTIQRTQQEDSAVYLCASSPRLAGPLVQFFGPGTRLTVL.

As to this clonotype: It is likely a read error, because the conserved phenylalanine at the end of the CDR3 is missing. The limits of the CDR3 on the DNA are not certain, so only TCRdb's listed CDR3 is given. The chain employs TRBV9 and TRBJ2-5; the DNA was not compared with TRBD2, the D call given in the table. The CDR3 has 8 amino acids, counting both end residues. CDR1 SGDLS and CDR2 YYNGEE come from the germline V gene. The CDR3 protein is CASSTRTS.

Details on this clonotype: The missing conserved phenylalanine or tryptophan at the end of this CDR3 makes a read error likely. In DNA, the CDR3 is TGTGCCAGCAGCTTAGGCGCGACCGAAGCTTTCCTT. As protein: CASSLGATEAFL. The rearrangement links TRBV7-9 to TRBJ1-1; no definite D call. This CDR3 has 12 residues. Germline values: CDR1 SEHNR, CDR2 FQNEAQ (reference sequence). The germline V and J ends were trimmed by 1 base and 8 bases, with 8 bases remaining between them.

At least ten counts were recorded for this clonotype. The chain joins TRBV11-2 to TRBJ1-6; D unclear. This CDR3 spans 13 amino acids. Trimming pared 0 bases from V and 9 bases from J, leaving 6 bases between. Germline V gives CDR1 SGHAT, CDR2 FQNNGV. The CDR3 loop is CASSLDLGSPLHF. The DNA of the CDR3 is TGTGCCAGCAGCTTAGATCTGGGTTCACCCCTCCACTTT.

The chain has TRBV29-1 and TRBJ2-7; no clear D gene. Germline V CDR1 and CDR2: SQVTM, ANQGSEA. V was trimmed by 5 bases and J by 3 bases, leaving 14 bases between them. The CDR3 runs to 13 residues. The CDR3: CSVRVTNFYEQYF. The CDR3, as DNA: TGCAGCGTTAGGGTGACAAACTTCTACGAGCAGTACTTC.

This clonotype appeared once. The CDR3 does not close with the conserved phenylalanine or tryptophan, likely indicating a read error. V gene TRBV7-3 combines with J gene TRBJ2-7; 7 bases align to TRBD1. The CDR3 consists of 18 residues. Trimming cost V 1 base and J 3 bases; bases outside gene matches: 15. CDR1 and CDR2 from the germline V gene are SGHTA and FQGTGA. CDR3 sequence (DNA): TGTGCCAGCAGCTTAAGCGCAGCCATGAACAGGGGAAACTACGAGCAGTACTGC. Translating it yields CASSLSAAMNRGNYEQYC.

The rearrangement uses TRBV11-2 and TRBJ2-1, with D unresolved. The length of the CDR3 is 15 residues. Germline CDR1 is SGHAT and CDR2 is FQNNGV. Deletions cut 1 base from V and 2 bases from J, with 9 bases between. Written as DNA, the CDR3 is TGTGCCAGCAGCTTAGGGGCAGGTACCTACAATGAGCAGTTCTTC. Its protein product is CASSLGAGTYNEQFF.

V usage is TRBV15 and J usage is TRBJ2-7; 11 bases align to TRBD2. V was pared by 1 base and J by 3 bases, with 5 bases of the junction left unmatched. There are 16 residues in the CDR3. Germline CDR1 and CDR2: LNHNV and YYDKDF (reference sequence). The CDR3 DNA sequence: TGTGCCACCAGCAGAGCCTCCGGGACTAGCGGCTACGAGCAGTACTTC. Translated, it gives CATSRASGTSGYEQYF. The entire variable domain, with the rest obtained from reference TRBV15 and TRBJ2-7, is as follows: DAMVIQNPRYQVTQFGKPVTLSCSQTLNHNVMYWYQQKSSQAPKLLFHYYDKDFNNEADTPDNFQSRRPNTSFCFLDIRSPGLGDTAMYLCATSRASGTSGYEQYFGPGTRLTVT.

Only one count was recorded for this clonotype. The V call is TRBV20-1, the J call TRBJ2-1; D possibly corresponds to TRBD2 (6 bases). There are 15 residues in the CDR3. V lost 0 bases, J lost 2 bases, and 11 bases lay in between. Germline CDR1 is DFQATT and CDR2 is SNEGSKA (reference sequence). Here the CDR3 DNA reads TGCAGTGCTAGAGATACGGGAGTGGCCTACAATGAGCAGTTCTTC. It encodes CSARDTGVAYNEQFF.

This clonotype was detected only a few times. The chain is built from TRBV6-5 and TRBJ2-7, with 9 bases lining up with TRBD2. The CDR3 extends over 18 amino acids. Germline CDR1 and CDR2: MNHEY and SVGAGI. The ends lost 9 bases at V and 2 bases at J; junction bases unmatched: 20. The CDR3 nucleotides read TGTGCCAGTGGTCCCGGGCGGGTAGCGGGGGCTATCGCCTACGAGCAGTACTTC. Translated: CASGPGRVAGAIAYEQYF.

V and J are TRBV7-8 and TRBJ1-6; unclear D gene. The CDR3 is 14 amino acids. The germline gives CDR1 SGHVS, CDR2 FQNEAQ. V was pared by 1 base and J by 3 bases, with 4 bases between. CDR3 in amino acids: CASSLDLYNSPLHF. The CDR3 DNA is TGTGCCAGCAGCTTAGATCTCTATAATTCACCCCTCCACTTT.

This clonotype is medium-sized in the sample. V is TRBV10-3 and J is TRBJ2-2, with 10 bases matching TRBD1. Per the germline V gene, CDR1 is ENHRY and CDR2 is SYGVKD. This CDR3 region has 14 residues. Losses at the gene ends were 10 bases for V and 4 bases for J; bases not matched to a gene: 6. CDR3 in amino acids: CATSGTGATGELFF. The CDR3 DNA sequence: TGTGCCACGTCCGGGACAGGGGCCACCGGGGAGCTGTTTTTT.

To note about this clonotype: Because it lacks the conserved phenylalanine or tryptophan at the end, this CDR3 is likely a read error. J is TRBJ1-1 and V is TRBV12-3 or TRBV12-4, with no clear D. This CDR3 has 11 amino acids. The CDR3 sequence is CPSSQHTEAFV. For the CDR3, the DNA is TGTCCCAGCAGTCAACACACTGAAGCTTTCGTT.

Within the sample, this clonotype is medium-sized (0.01 to 0.1%). The V and J genes are TRBV2 and TRBJ1-2; perhaps TRBD1 as D (6 bases). The V end lost 2 bases, the J end lost 3 bases, and 10 bases lay between the germline ends. CDR1 and CDR2 from the germline V gene are SNHLY and FYNNEI. The CDR3 runs 14 residues. CDR3 DNA: TGTGCCAGCAGTGAAACAGGGAGGGACTATGGCTACACCTTC. This gives the protein CASSETGRDYGYTF.

This chain links TRBV7-2 with TRBJ2-3, with D perhaps TRBD2 (7 bases). The ends were cut back, 1 base at V and 1 base at J, with 15 bases in the middle. The germline gives CDR1 SGHTA, CDR2 FQGNSA. The CDR3 is made up of 17 amino acids. This CDR3 is CASSLVGGAVGTDTQYF. In DNA form, the CDR3 reads TGTGCCAGCAGCTTAGTAGGGGGGGCCGTAGGCACAGATACGCAGTATTTT.

J is TRBJ1-4 and V is TRBV7-6; D gene uncertain. The V end was cut by 1 base, the J end by 0 bases, with 6 bases between. The CDR3 has 15 amino acids. CDR1 and CDR2 from the germline V gene are SGHVS and FNYEAQ. This CDR3 reads CASSLGETTNEKLFF. For the CDR3, the DNA is TGTGCCAGCAGCTTAGGGGAGACAACTAATGAAAAACTGTTTTTT.

The table lists this clonotype with a few counts. V gene TRBV2 combines with J gene TRBJ2-7; D unclear. The CDR3 runs 17 residues. CDR1 is SNHLY and CDR2 is FYNNEI in the germline V gene. Trimming removed 0 bases from V and 5 bases from J, with 20 bases in between. The CDR3 DNA reads TGTGCCAGCAGTGAAGCGTCTATGTCCGGGCCCCGGGACGAGCAGTACTTC. Translation gives CASSEASMSGPRDEQYF.

The chain employs TRBV29-1 and TRBJ1-1, with a weak D call TRBD1 (5 bases). This CDR3 has 13 amino acids. CDR1 is SQVTM, CDR2 ANQGSEA, per germline. The V and J ends lost 6 bases and 7 bases respectively, with 18 bases between them. CDR3 in DNA: TGCAGCGTCGGGGACCCCCGACAGATTGAAGCTTTCTTT. Translating it yields CSVGDPRQIEAFF.

This clonotype has ten or more counts. A much larger clone sits a single nucleotide away, making a read error possible. The chain carries TRBV7-2 and TRBJ2-7; TRBD1 matches at 9 bases. This CDR3 is built from 14 residues. J lost 2 bases, V lost 6 bases, and 5 bases had no gene match. Germline V CDR1 and CDR2: SGHTA, FQGNSA. CDR3 amino acids: CASRPGQGAYEQYF. CDR3 DNA: TGTGCCAGCAGGCCGGGACAGGGTGCCTACGAGCAGTACTTC.

This chain connects TRBV20-1 to TRBJ2-1, with a possible D match to TRBD2 (7 bases). Per the germline V gene, CDR1 is DFQATT and CDR2 is SNEGSKA (reference sequence). V lost 1 base to trimming and J lost 5 bases, with 18 bases between them. This CDR3 has 16 residues. The CDR3 nucleotides read TGCAGTGCTAGAGGCCGGAGGGAGGGGGGGGACAATGAGCAGTTCTTC. Translating gives CSARGRREGGDNEQFF.

This clonotype was counted many times. The chain combines TRBV7-3 with TRBJ2-5; D not certain. Germline V gene sequence: CDR1 SGHTA, CDR2 FQGTGA. The CDR3 runs 13 residues. V lost 3 bases and J 4 bases, leaving 9 bases between the germline ends. CDR3 DNA sequence: TGTGCCAGCAGCTTCTCAACCGGAGAGACCCAGTACTTC. Protein product: CASSFSTGETQYF.

This clonotype was seen many times. This chain joins TRBV5-5 and TRBJ1-1; tentative D call: TRBD1 (6 bases). V was pared by 4 bases and J by 4 bases, with 23 bases between. In germline, CDR1 is SGHKS, CDR2 YYEKEE (reference sequence). This CDR3 comprises 17 residues. CDR3 DNA: TGTGCCAGCAGCGTAGGGGACCATGGGGGGGGCGGCACTGAAGCTTTCTTT. This encodes CASSVGDHGGGGTEAFF. Full variable domain (remainder filled in from reference TRBV5-5 and TRBJ1-1): DAGVTQSPTHLIKTRGQQVTLRCSPISGHKSVSWYQQVLGQGPQFIFQYYEKEERGRGNFPDRFSARQFPNYSSELNVNALLLGDSALYLCASSVGDHGGGGTEAFFGQGTRLTVV.

This clonotype is labeled as medium-sized (0.01 to 0.1%). The chain uses TRBV20-1 and TRBJ1-5, with 9 bases lining up with TRBD1. The CDR3 covers 15 residues. The V gene's germline CDR1 is DFQATT and CDR2 SNEGSKA (reference sequence). V trimming: 5 bases; J trimming: 3 bases; junction bases outside the gene matches: 8. CDR3 nucleotide sequence: TGCAGTGCTGGAGGAGGACAGGGGAACAATCAGCCCCAGCATTTT. Translated, it gives CSAGGGQGNNQPQHF.

Ten or more counts support this clonotype. J is TRBJ1-1 and V is TRBV27; D not certain. V lost 6 bases and J 4 bases, leaving 12 bases between the germline ends. This CDR3 comprises 13 residues. Germline values: CDR1 MNHEY, CDR2 SMNVEV (reference sequence). The DNA of the CDR3 is TGTGCCAGCAGGGGTACCTGGGGCACTGAAGCTTTCTTT. Its translation is CASRGTWGTEAFF.

This chain joins TRBV29-1 and TRBJ1-5; D is unclear. CDR3 length: 15 residues. The germline V gene has CDR1 SQVTM and CDR2 ANQGSEA. The V gene lost 3 bases and the J gene lost 11 bases, with 23 bases spanning the gap. CDR3: CSVEPSGRFMETQHF. The CDR3 region has the DNA TGCAGCGTTGAGCCTAGCGGGAGGTTTATGGAGACCCAGCATTTT.